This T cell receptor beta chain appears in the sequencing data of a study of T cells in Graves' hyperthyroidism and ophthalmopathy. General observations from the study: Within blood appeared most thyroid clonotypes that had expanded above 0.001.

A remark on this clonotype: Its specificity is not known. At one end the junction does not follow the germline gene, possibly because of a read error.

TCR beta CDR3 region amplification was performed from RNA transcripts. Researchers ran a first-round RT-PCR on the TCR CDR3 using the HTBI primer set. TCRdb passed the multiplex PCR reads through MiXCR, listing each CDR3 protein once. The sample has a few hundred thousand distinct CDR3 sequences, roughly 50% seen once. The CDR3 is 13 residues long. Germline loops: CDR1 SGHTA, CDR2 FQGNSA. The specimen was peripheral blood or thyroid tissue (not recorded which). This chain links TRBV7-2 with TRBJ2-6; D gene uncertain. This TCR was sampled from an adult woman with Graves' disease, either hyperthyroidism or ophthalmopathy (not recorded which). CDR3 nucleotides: TGTGCCAGCAGCTTATCGACGGGCGGCACTGAAGCTTTC. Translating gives CASSLSTGGTEAF.